This T cell receptor beta chain appears in the sequencing data of a study of cytomegalovirus exposure and HLA in healthy donors. Study in general: The 120 or so validation repertoires were produced on the same platform as the roughly 690 repertoires of the first cohort. This was reported in a later analysis. Study-level points and caveats: High sensitivity and specificity were reportedly achieved when the classifier diagnosed cytomegalovirus status. The study labeled around 160 TCR beta chains cytomegalovirus-associated.

This clone showed up just once. The target antigen is unknown. With V trimmed by 7 bases and J by 5 bases, 13 bases remained unmatched. The CDR3 length is 16 residues. Per germline, CDR1 MNHNY and CDR2 SVGAGI (reference sequence). The data were produced by immunoSEQ multiplex PCR, yet TCRdb's version contains in-frame clones alone and is incomplete. The sample records about 240,000 clones, approximately 83% being singletons. The donors were part of the approximately 130-subject validation cohort, which stood apart from the approximately 630-subject first cohort. The material sequenced was PBMCs. The receptor was isolated from a woman in her thirties in good health and CMV-seropositive. The chain couples TRBV6-6 to TRBJ2-5, with TRBD2 identical over 10 bases. CDR3 protein: CASTLQSGLASETQYF. The CDR3 DNA reads as TGTGCCAGCACACTGCAGTCGGGACTAGCGTCGGAGACCCAGTACTTC.